This is a list of T cell receptor beta chains from one sample in a study of T cell repertoires in cytomegalovirus infection. Via MiXCR, TCRdb re-called the reads, giving one row per CDR3 protein. This table holds some 390,000 distinct CDR3 sequences, 15% to 20% found once. Sequencing input: PBMCs. These receptors were obtained from a human donor in good health (CMV status not recorded). Some clones in this sample may be carry-over from other donors' samples. The CDR3 runs from the conserved cysteine through the conserved F or W. Fields, in order: clone size, V gene, D gene, J gene, CDR3 protein, CDR3 DNA. A D gene is named only where the DNA matches it firmly. Only part of the rows carry a size: once, few, many, or a class if the clone is expanded.

abundance: .; v_gene: TRBV7-9; d_gene: .; j_gene: TRBJ2-3; CDR3aa: CASSLAYLEGTDTQYF; CDR3nt: TGTGCCAGCAGCTTAGCGTACCTAGAGGGCACAGATACGCAGTATTTT
abundance: .; v_gene: TRBV2; d_gene: .; j_gene: TRBJ1-2; CDR3aa: CASSEAGGGYTF; CDR3nt: TGTGCCAGCAGTGAAGCAGGGGGAGGCTACACCTTC
abundance: .; v_gene: TRBV20-1; d_gene: TRBD2; j_gene: TRBJ2-3; CDR3aa: CSALLAGAGDTQYF; CDR3nt: TGCAGTGCTCTACTAGCGGGGGCTGGAGATACGCAGTATTTT
abundance: .; v_gene: TRBV2; d_gene: .; j_gene: TRBJ1-4; CDR3aa: CASSEMGATNEKLFF; CDR3nt: TGTGCCAGCAGTGAAATGGGGGCGACGAATGAAAAACTGTTTTTT
abundance: many; v_gene: TRBV7-8; d_gene: TRBD1; j_gene: TRBJ1-1; CDR3aa: CASSKRGGTGNTEAFF; CDR3nt: TGTGCCAGCAGCAAACGCGGCGGGACAGGGAACACTGAAGCTTTCTTT
abundance: .; v_gene: TRBV6-2/TRBV6-3; d_gene: .; j_gene: TRBJ2-3; CDR3aa: CASSGNRWTTDTQYF; CDR3nt: TGTGCCAGCAGCGGGAACAGGTGGACGACAGATACGCAGTATTTT
abundance: many; v_gene: TRBV6-5; d_gene: .; j_gene: TRBJ2-1; CDR3aa: CASSPGHGLNEQFF; CDR3nt: TGTGCCAGCAGCCCGGGACACGGACTCAATGAGCAGTTCTTC
abundance: .; v_gene: TRBV6-8; d_gene: TRBD2; j_gene: TRBJ2-3; CDR3aa: CASSYEASGRYTQYF; CDR3nt: TGTGCCAGCAGTTACGAGGCTAGCGGGAGGTATACGCAGTATTTT
abundance: .; v_gene: TRBV27; d_gene: TRBD1; j_gene: TRBJ1-2; CDR3aa: CASGWETGDVRGYTF; CDR3nt: TGTGCCAGCGGGTGGGAGACAGGGGATGTTAGAGGCTACACCTTC
abundance: many; v_gene: TRBV7-2; d_gene: TRBD2; j_gene: TRBJ2-3; CDR3aa: CASSPGTSGYTDTQYF; CDR3nt: TGTGCCAGCAGCCCGGGGACTAGCGGGTACACAGATACGCAGTATTTT
abundance: .; v_gene: TRBV29-1; d_gene: .; j_gene: TRBJ2-4; CDR3aa: CSVSAVAKNIQYF; CDR3nt: TGCAGCGTTTCGGCGGTAGCCAAAAACATTCAGTACTTC
abundance: few; v_gene: TRBV11-2; d_gene: TRBD2; j_gene: TRBJ2-2; CDR3aa: CASSSRLNIAGVDGELFF; CDR3nt: TGTGCCAGCAGCTCGCGCTTAAATATAGCGGGGGTCGACGGGGAGCTGTTTTTT
abundance: many; v_gene: TRBV20-1; d_gene: .; j_gene: TRBJ2-7; CDR3aa: CSARGPSGTEQYF; CDR3nt: TGCAGTGCTAGAGGTCCCTCGGGTACAGAGCAGTACTTC
abundance: .; v_gene: TRBV15; d_gene: .; j_gene: TRBJ1-1; CDR3aa: CATSRGRAKNTEAFF; CDR3nt: TGTGCCACCAGCAGAGGCCGGGCCAAGAACACTGAAGCTTTCTTT
abundance: .; v_gene: TRBV6-5; d_gene: .; j_gene: TRBJ2-3; CDR3aa: CASSYTNSF; CDR3nt: TGTGCCAGCAGTTACACAAACTCCTTT
abundance: .; v_gene: TRBV20-1; d_gene: .; j_gene: TRBJ2-3; CDR3aa: CSASSGSGTDTQYF; CDR3nt: TGCAGTGCTAGTTCCGGGTCTGGCACAGATACGCAGTATTTT
abundance: many; v_gene: TRBV6-1; d_gene: .; j_gene: TRBJ2-3; CDR3aa: CASSLADSTDTQYF; CDR3nt: TGTGCCAGCAGTCTCGCCGACAGCACAGATACGCAGTATTTT
abundance: many; v_gene: TRBV7-2; d_gene: .; j_gene: TRBJ1-1; CDR3aa: CASSTRVYVGTEAFF; CDR3nt: TGTGCCAGCAGCACTAGGGTATACGTTGGGACTGAAGCTTTCTTT